This TCR beta chain was documented in a study of shared clonotypes between healthy human individuals. This CDR3 has 13 residues. Trimming removed 2 bases from V and 6 bases from J, with 7 bases in between. Germline assignment: CDR1 SGHDN and CDR2 FVKESK. Every subset's genomic DNA went evenly onto several immunoSEQ plates. Replicate sorted-subset PCRs were loaded with around 210 ng DNA, 29,000 or so T cell genomes. Authors' data handling: Quality scores were absent from the junction-only immunoSEQ sequences, so filtering differed. This table comes from immunoSEQ multiplex PCR, and its TCRdb copy is limited to in-frame clones, with some not included. From that table come the V and J calls and clone size; the DNA was used to work out D and trimming. Of around 700,000 clones in the sample, 55% to 75% are singletons; the top ten hold less than 2%. Whole-study findings and limits: Generation of non-shared clonotypes was less probable than generation of clonotypes shared by all four donors.

Concerning this clone: Antigen specificity is unknown.

The clonotype originates from a woman in her thirties in good health. V and J are TRBV14 and TRBJ2-2; D remains unclear. Sequenced material: memory CD4+ T cells sorted from blood. Subset meaning: CD45RA-negative fraction. CDR3: CASSQREAGELFF. The CDR3 DNA reads TGTGCCAGCAGCCAAAGGGAAGCCGGGGAGCTGTTTTTT.